This T cell receptor (beta chain) was found in a study of spatial heterogeneity in lung cancer. Germline CDR1 is SQVTM and CDR2 is ANQGSEA. V was trimmed by 3 bases and J by 1 base, leaving 9 bases between them. There are 14 residues in the CDR3. Regarding time point: sample taken at primary tumor resection. Extraction of whole RNA from tumor, nontumor lung or frozen PBMC preceded unsorted sequencing. One entry per CDR3 protein results from TCRdb running MiXCR on the 5' RACE reads. The sample has 39,000 or so distinct CDR3 sequences; 6.5% to 9.5% are singletons. The source is a male donor with early-stage non-small cell lung cancer. Sample: PBMCs, taken at surgery. This chain links TRBV29-1 with TRBJ2-2; possibly TRBD1 for D (6 bases). The CDR3 bases are TGCAGCGTTGATAGCAGGGGGAACACCGGGGAGCTGTTTTTT. Encoded protein: CSVDSRGNTGELFF.